The 20 T cell receptor beta chains presented below share a single source sample, sequenced in a study of blood T cell repertoires in COVID-19. This table comes from immunoSEQ multiplex PCR, and its TCRdb copy is limited to in-frame clones, with some not included. This table has fewer than 350,000 clones, around nine tenths appearing once. Input material: PBMCs or T cells enriched from blood (not recorded which). The receptors come from a woman aged 40 to 50 who had recovered from COVID-19.

The rearrangement uses TRBV9 and TRBJ2-2; no clear D gene. V lost 3 bases and J 2 bases, leaving 11 bases between the germline ends. The CDR3 runs 15 residues. The germline CDR1 and CDR2 sequences are SGDLS and YYNGEE. This CDR3 reads CASSELPDNTGELFF. CDR3 DNA: TGTGCCAGCAGCGAACTTCCCGATAACACCGGGGAGCTGTTTTTT.

The genes are TRBV21-1 and TRBJ2-3; TRBD2, the table's D call, was not compared with the DNA. TRBV21-1 counts as a pseudogene. The CDR3 totals 17 residues. The CDR3 region is CASSKAGREDPTDTQYF. CDR3 DNA: TGTGCCAGCAGCAAAGCTGGGCGGGAGGACCCCACAGATACGCAGTATTTT.

In this sample, this clone turned up a few times. V gene TRBV3-1 (or the pseudogene TRBV3-2) combines with J gene TRBJ1-2; TRBD1 matches 10 bases. The CDR3 spans 17 residues. Germline-derived CDR1 and CDR2 are LGHDT and YNNKEL (reference sequence). V was pared by 4 bases and J by 0 bases, with 8 bases of the junction left unmatched. In DNA form, the CDR3 reads TGTGCCAGCAGCCGAAACCGGGACAGGGGTTCTAACTATGGCTACACCTTC. Protein: CASSRNRDRGSNYGYTF.

This sequence joins TRBV2 and TRBJ2-2, with 7 bases that match TRBD1. There are 15 residues in the CDR3. Unmatched junction bases numbered 6, after V lost 6 bases and J lost 2 bases. In germline, CDR1 is SNHLY, CDR2 FYNNEI. CDR3 in DNA: TGTGCCAGCAGACTCGGGGACAGCAACACCGGGGAGCTGTTTTTT. Its protein is CASRLGDSNTGELFF.

This sequence joins TRBV10-3 and TRBJ1-3; D is possibly TRBD1 (6 bases). The germline V gene encodes CDR1 ENHRY and CDR2 SYGVKD. V was clipped by 0 bases and J by 1 base, with 16 bases between them. This CDR3 contains 18 residues. The CDR3 reads CAISESAGGQGSGNTIYF. The DNA for the CDR3 is TGTGCCATCAGTGAGTCGGCCGGCGGCCAGGGGTCTGGAAACACCATATATTTT.

The rearrangement links TRBV20-1 to TRBJ1-1; maybe TRBD1 (6 bases). CDR1 is DFQATT and CDR2 is SNEGSKA in the germline V gene (reference sequence). The CDR3 is made up of 15 amino acids. Trimming cost V 3 bases and J 4 bases, with 18 bases left between them. The CDR3 DNA is TGCAGTGCTAGTACGGGGGGCCAGGCGGGCACTGAAGCTTTCTTT. It encodes CSASTGGQAGTEAFF.

The chain links TRBV7-3 to TRBJ2-3; 12 nucleotides match TRBD2. Germline CDR1 and CDR2: SGHTA and FQGTGA. The CDR3 has 18 amino acids. With 0 bases clipped from V and 4 bases from J, the junction kept 8 bases outside the gene matches. In DNA form, the CDR3 reads TGTGCCAGCAGCTTAACCCACCTAGCTAGCGGGGGGGCAGATACGCAGTATTTT. Amino acid sequence: CASSLTHLASGGADTQYF.

This chain joins TRBV28 and TRBJ2-7, with 10 bases matching TRBD2. The germline gives CDR1 MDHEN, CDR2 SYDVKM. The trim removed 5 bases at V and 6 bases at J, leaving 7 bases unmatched. The CDR3 is 14 amino acids. The CDR3 nucleotides read TGTGCCAGCAGTGTAGCGGGAGGAGGTCTCGAGCAGTACTTC. Translation gives CASSVAGGGLEQYF. Supplemented by reference TRBV28 and TRBJ2-7, the full variable domain reads DVKVTQSSRYLVKRTGEKVFLECVQDMDHENMFWYRQDPGLGLRLIYFSYDVKMKEKGDIPEGYSVSREKKERFSLILESASTNQTSMYLCASSVAGGGLEQYFGPGTRLTVT.

The chain combines TRBV7-9 with TRBJ2-5; 7 bases align to TRBD2. J gave up 5 bases and V 5 bases, and 14 bases lay outside the gene matches. Germline V CDR1 and CDR2: SEHNR, FQNEAQ (reference sequence). There are 16 residues in the CDR3. The DNA for the CDR3 is TGTGCCAGCAGCAGGGAGGGAGCTCCGGACGCGGAGACCCAGTACTTC. Protein sequence: CASSREGAPDAETQYF.

The chain recombines TRBV5-1 with TRBJ1-2; D remains unclear. The CDR3 totals 15 residues. Trimming cost V 3 bases and J 4 bases, with 16 bases left between them. Germline CDR1 is SGHRS and CDR2 is YFSETQ. CDR3 sequence reads: CASSWEEGRTYGYTF. In nucleotides, the CDR3 is TGCGCCAGCAGCTGGGAGGAGGGCCGTACCTATGGCTACACCTTC.

A few counts support this clone. The chain is built from TRBV25-1 and TRBJ1-5, with D tentatively TRBD1 (5 bases). CDR3 size: 14 residues. Trimming pared 3 bases from V and 4 bases from J, leaving 10 bases between. The germline CDR1 and CDR2 sequences are MGHDK and SYGVNS. The CDR3 reads CASSDSRVNQPQHF. CDR3 in DNA: TGTGCCAGCAGTGATTCCAGGGTTAATCAGCCCCAGCATTTT.

CDR3 sequence (DNA): TGTGCCAGCAGCTTAGGTGGGACAGGGTCTGGTGAGCAGTTCTTC. Its protein product is CASSLGGTGSGEQFF. The chain recombines TRBV7-2 with TRBJ2-1; 9 bases fit TRBD1. V was pared by 1 base and J by 9 bases, with 7 bases of the junction left unmatched. Germline V gene sequence: CDR1 SGHTA, CDR2 FQGNSA. CDR3 length: 15 residues.

The V call is TRBV7-2, the J call TRBJ2-3; 8 bases are a match to TRBD2. J was trimmed by 6 bases and V by 5 bases; bases with no gene match: 4. CDR3 size: 13 residues. CDR1 is SGHTA, CDR2 FQGNSA, per germline. The CDR3 DNA follows: TGTGCCAGCAGCACTCGACTAGCGGATACGCAGTATTTT. As protein: CASSTRLADTQYF.

J is TRBJ2-7 and V is TRBV15; TRBD1 agrees at 7 bases. The CDR3 contains 19 residues. Trimming removed 1 base from V and 4 bases from J; junction bases left unmatched: 19. The germline V gene has CDR1 LNHNV and CDR2 YYDKDF (reference sequence). As DNA, the CDR3 is TGTGCCACCAGCAGAGGCCGGGTTCCAATAAGACAGGGCGGGTACGAGCAGTACTTC. Protein product: CATSRGRVPIRQGGYEQYF. Combining the CDR3 with reference TRBV15 and TRBJ2-7 gives the whole variable domain DAMVIQNPRYQVTQFGKPVTLSCSQTLNHNVMYWYQQKSSQAPKLLFHYYDKDFNNEADTPDNFQSRRPNTSFCFLDIRSPGLGDTAMYLCATSRGRVPIRQGGYEQYFGPGTRLTVT.

In this sample, this clone turned up once. As DNA, the CDR3 is TGTGCCAGCAGTGAATATAATGGGCCCAGATCTACCTACGAGCAGTACTTC. As protein: CASSEYNGPRSTYEQYF. The gene calls are TRBV25-1 and TRBJ2-7, with D uncertain. The V gene lost 0 bases and the J gene lost 2 bases, with 17 bases spanning the gap. Germline V lookup: CDR1 MGHDK, CDR2 SYGVNS. CDR3 length equals 17 residues.

This sequence joins TRBV15 and TRBJ1-4, with D perhaps TRBD1 (5 bases). The CDR3 is made up of 15 amino acids. The V end lost 0 bases, the J end lost 5 bases, and 10 bases lay between the germline ends. Germline CDR1 and CDR2: LNHNV and YYDKDF (reference sequence). The CDR3 is CATSRDRGLNEKLFF. The CDR3 nucleotides read TGTGCCACCAGCAGAGATCGGGGACTGAATGAAAAACTGTTTTTT.

The genes are TRBV28 and TRBJ1-4, with D unclear. V dropped 1 base and J dropped 3 bases, with 12 bases sitting between them. The CDR3 is made up of 16 amino acids. Looked up from germline, CDR1 is MDHEN and CDR2 is SYDVKM. The CDR3: CASSLSTGSSNEKLFF. The CDR3 coding sequence is TGTGCCAGCAGTTTATCCACCGGGTCATCTAATGAAAAACTGTTTTTT.

This chain uses TRBV11-3 with TRBJ2-7; TRBD2 matches 11 bases. CDR3 length: 15 residues. Germline V gene lookup returns CDR1 SGHNT and CDR2 YENEEA. V was clipped by 5 bases and J by 1 base; unmatched bases: 4. CDR3 in amino acids: CASSPGLAGSYEQYF. CDR3 DNA: TGTGCCAGCAGCCCCGGACTAGCGGGTTCCTACGAGCAGTACTTC.

The chain joins TRBV7-9 to TRBJ2-5, with 7 bases lining up with TRBD1. The CDR3 length is 16 residues. The germline V gene encodes CDR1 SEHNR and CDR2 FQNEAQ (reference sequence). V gave up 2 bases and J gave up 2 bases; unmatched junction bases: 8. The CDR3 DNA sequence: TGTGCCAGCAGCTTATTTCTCCGACAGGGACAAGAGACCCAGTACTTC. It specifies CASSLFLRQGQETQYF.

There are a few counts of this clone. The V and J genes are TRBV20-1 and TRBJ2-1; the match to TRBD2 covers 8 bases. The CDR3 totals 11 residues. Germline CDR1 reads DFQATT; CDR2 reads SNEGSKA (reference sequence). The junction had 5 bases not matched to a gene; V was cut back by 1 base and J by 15 bases. The CDR3 DNA follows: TGCAGTGCTAGAGGCGGGAGGATCCGGTTCTTC. Its translation: CSARGGRIRFF.